The sequence of this TCR beta chain was determined in a study of cytomegalovirus exposure and HLA in healthy donors. Study-wide points: The likely explanation for a cluster of highly shared sequence variants was sequencing artifact. In a later analysis, HLA-C alleles had the fewest associated TCRs, DRB1 alleles the most. Earlier findings revealed that most TCR beta V segments proved productive either about 90% or about 30% of the time.

The V gene end was trimmed by 4 bases and the J gene end by 3 bases; junction bases not matched to a gene: 9. The CDR3 spans 17 residues. Looked up from germline, CDR1 is LGHNA and CDR2 is YNFKEQ. PCR amplification relied on 60 Vbeta primers (plus 13 Jbeta primers). Method: immunoSEQ multiplex PCR; TCRdb's copy keeps in-frame clones and lacks some. The top ten hold about 9.3% of the sample, which has 180,000 or so clones, roughly 85% seen once. Notes on this clone: What it binds is not known.

This TCR was recovered from a man younger than 35 in good health and CMV-seropositive. Sequences were obtained from PBMCs. The J gene is TRBJ2-7, the V gene TRBV4-2, with TRBD2 matching 13 bases. CDR3 sequence: CASSLGLAGTYDYEQYF. In DNA, the CDR3 is TGTGCCAGCAGCCTGGGACTAGCGGGGACTTATGACTACGAGCAGTACTTC.